This TCR beta chain emerged from a study of blood T cell repertoires in COVID-19. The table came from immunoSEQ multiplex PCR; TCRdb's copy has only in-frame clones and leaves some out. The sample shows 300,000 to 400,000 clones, roughly nine tenths of them seen only once. The TCR comes from a young man who had recovered from COVID-19. Sequencing was done on a sample of PBMCs or T cells enriched from blood (not recorded which).

The CDR3 is CASSGATYEQYF. CDR3 bases: TGTGCCAGCTCAGGGGCCACCTACGAGCAGTACTTC. This sequence joins TRBV18 and TRBJ2-7, with D possibly matching TRBD1 (5 bases). CDR1 and CDR2 from the germline V gene are KGHSH and LQKENI. The CDR3 length is 12 residues. Trimming took 5 bases from V and 2 from J, leaving 7 bases between them.